The clone carrying this T cell receptor beta chain turned up a few times. Its specificity is not known. The CDR3 length is 13 residues. Per germline, CDR1 SGDLS and CDR2 YYNGEE. V lost 2 bases to trimming and J lost 4 bases, with 8 bases between them. Through a sample-barcoded 5' primer and a J-beta primer mix, a second PCR was run for roughly 6 to 12 cycles. A template-switch adaptor containing 12 random nucleotides labeled each cDNA molecule. TCRdb redid the calling of the 5' RACE reads with MiXCR, one entry per CDR3 protein. This table has 700,000 or so distinct CDR3 sequences, 20% to 25% appearing once. It was roughly 10 milliliters of peripheral blood that were drawn from each donor. This record belongs to a study of blood T cells in healthy people across ages. Whole-study results and caveats: The unsorted PBMCs prevented any conclusive comparison of naive versus antigen-experienced cells.

The chain uses TRBV9 and TRBJ2-3; D is possibly TRBD1 or TRBD2 (5 bases each). The sequence came from a man between 65 and 79 years old in good health. The sample consisted of blood. The CDR3, as DNA: TGTGCCAGCAGCGTTATGGGGGCAGATACGCAGTATTTT. This codes for CASSVMGADTQYF. Variable domain in full (rest from reference TRBV9 and TRBJ2-3): DSGVTQTPKHLITATGQRVTLRCSPRSGDLSVYWYQQSLDQGLQFLIQYYNGEERAKGNILERFSAQQFPDLHSELNLSSLELGDSALYFCASSVMGADTQYFGPGTRLTVL.